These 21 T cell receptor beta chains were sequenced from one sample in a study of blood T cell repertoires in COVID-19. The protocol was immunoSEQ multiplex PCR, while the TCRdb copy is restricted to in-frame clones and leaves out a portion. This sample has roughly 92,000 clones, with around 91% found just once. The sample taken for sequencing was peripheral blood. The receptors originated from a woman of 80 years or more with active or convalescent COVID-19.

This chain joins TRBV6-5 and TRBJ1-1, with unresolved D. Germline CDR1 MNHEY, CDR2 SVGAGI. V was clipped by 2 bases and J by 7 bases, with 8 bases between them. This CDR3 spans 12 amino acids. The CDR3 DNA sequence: TGTGCCAGCAGTTACCCGGGTAGTGAAGCTTTCTTT. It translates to CASSYPGSEAFF.

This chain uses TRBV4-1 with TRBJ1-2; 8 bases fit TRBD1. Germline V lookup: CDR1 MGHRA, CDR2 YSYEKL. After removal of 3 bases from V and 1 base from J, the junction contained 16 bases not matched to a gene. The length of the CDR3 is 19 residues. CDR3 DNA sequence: TGCGCCAGCAGCCACAGACTTACCGGGACAGGTCCCGATAACTATGGCTACACCTTC. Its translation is CASSHRLTGTGPDNYGYTF.

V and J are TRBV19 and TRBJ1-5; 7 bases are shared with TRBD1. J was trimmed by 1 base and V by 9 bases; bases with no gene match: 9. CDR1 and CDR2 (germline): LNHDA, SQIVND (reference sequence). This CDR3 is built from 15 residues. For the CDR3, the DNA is TGTGCCAGCAGCTACAGGGGAATGAGCAATCAGCCCCAGCATTTT. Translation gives CASSYRGMSNQPQHF. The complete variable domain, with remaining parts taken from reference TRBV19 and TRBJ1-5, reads DGGITQSPKYLFRKEGQNVTLSCEQNLNHDAMYWYRQDPGQGLRLIYYSQIVNDFQKGDIAEGYSVSREKKESFPLTVTSAQKNPTAFYLCASSYRGMSNQPQHFGDGTRLSIL.

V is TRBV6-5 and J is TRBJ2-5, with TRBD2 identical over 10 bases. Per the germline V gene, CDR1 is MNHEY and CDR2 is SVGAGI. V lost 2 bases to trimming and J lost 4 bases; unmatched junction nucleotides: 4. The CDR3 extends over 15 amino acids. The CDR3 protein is CASSYAASGRETQYF. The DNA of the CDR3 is TGTGCCAGCAGTTACGCGGCTAGCGGGAGAGAGACCCAGTACTTC.

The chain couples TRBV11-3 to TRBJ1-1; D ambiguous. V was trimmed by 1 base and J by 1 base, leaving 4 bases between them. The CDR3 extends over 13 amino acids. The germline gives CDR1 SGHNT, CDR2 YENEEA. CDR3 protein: CASSLVRNTEAFF. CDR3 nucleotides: TGTGCCAGCAGCTTAGTCAGGAACACTGAAGCTTTCTTT.

The CDR3 protein is CASSSGLAGVDEQFF. The CDR3 nucleotides are TGTGCCAGCAGTTCCGGACTAGCGGGAGTGGATGAGCAGTTCTTC. The chain is built from TRBV6-6 and TRBJ2-1, with TRBD2 matching 13 bases. The germline gives CDR1 MNHNY, CDR2 SVGAGI (reference sequence). The CDR3 has 15 residues. The V and J ends lost 4 bases and 8 bases, in that order; junction bases with no gene match: 5.

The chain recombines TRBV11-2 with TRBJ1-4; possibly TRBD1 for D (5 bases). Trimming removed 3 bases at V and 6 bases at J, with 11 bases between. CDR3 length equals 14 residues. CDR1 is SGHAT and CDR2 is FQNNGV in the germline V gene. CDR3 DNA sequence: TGTGCCAGCAGCTTCAGGGTCGTCGATGAAAAACTGTTTTTT. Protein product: CASSFRVVDEKLFF.

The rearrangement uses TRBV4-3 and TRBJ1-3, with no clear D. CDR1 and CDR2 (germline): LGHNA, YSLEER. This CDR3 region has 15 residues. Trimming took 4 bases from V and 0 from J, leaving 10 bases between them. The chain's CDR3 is CASSPGSLSGNTIYF. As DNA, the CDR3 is TGCGCCAGCAGCCCCGGGTCGCTCTCTGGAAACACCATATATTTT.

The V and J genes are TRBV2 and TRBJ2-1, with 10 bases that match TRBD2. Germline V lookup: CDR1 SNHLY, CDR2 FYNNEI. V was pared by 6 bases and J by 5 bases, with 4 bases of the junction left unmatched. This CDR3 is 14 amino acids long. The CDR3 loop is CASRLAGPDNEQFF. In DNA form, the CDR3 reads TGTGCCAGCAGACTAGCGGGACCCGACAATGAGCAGTTCTTC.

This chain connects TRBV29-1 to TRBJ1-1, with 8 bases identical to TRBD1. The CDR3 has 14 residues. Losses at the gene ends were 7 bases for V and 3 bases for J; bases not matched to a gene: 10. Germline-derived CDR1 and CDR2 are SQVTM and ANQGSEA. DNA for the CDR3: TGCAGCGCCCGCCCGGACAGGGAGGACACTGAAGCTTTCTTT. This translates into CSARPDREDTEAFF.

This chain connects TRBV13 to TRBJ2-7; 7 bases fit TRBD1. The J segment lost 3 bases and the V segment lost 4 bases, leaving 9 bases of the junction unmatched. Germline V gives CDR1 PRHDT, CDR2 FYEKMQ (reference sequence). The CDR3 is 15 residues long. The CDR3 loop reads CASSSAGTDHYEQYF. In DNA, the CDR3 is TGTGCCAGCAGCTCGGCCGGGACAGACCACTACGAGCAGTACTTC.

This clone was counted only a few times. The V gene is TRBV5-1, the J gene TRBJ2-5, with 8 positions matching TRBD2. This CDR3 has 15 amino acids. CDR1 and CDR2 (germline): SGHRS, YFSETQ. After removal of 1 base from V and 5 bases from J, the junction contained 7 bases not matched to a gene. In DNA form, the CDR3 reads TGCGCCAGCAGCTTGACCACAGCGGGAGAGGAGACCCAGTACTTC. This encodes CASSLTTAGEETQYF.

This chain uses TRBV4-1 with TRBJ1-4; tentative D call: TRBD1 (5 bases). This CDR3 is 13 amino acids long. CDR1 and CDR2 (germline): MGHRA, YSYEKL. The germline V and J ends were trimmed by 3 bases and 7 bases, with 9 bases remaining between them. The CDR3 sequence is CASSQGQGEKLFF. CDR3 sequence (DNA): TGCGCCAGCAGCCAGGGGCAGGGTGAAAAACTGTTTTTT.

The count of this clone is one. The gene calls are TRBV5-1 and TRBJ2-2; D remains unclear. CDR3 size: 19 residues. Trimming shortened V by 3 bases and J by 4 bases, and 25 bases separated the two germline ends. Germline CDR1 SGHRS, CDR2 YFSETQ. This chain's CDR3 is CASSSLFGVTGSGTGELFF. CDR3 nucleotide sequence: TGCGCCAGCAGCTCCCTCTTTGGAGTAACTGGTAGTGGCACCGGGGAGCTGTTTTTT.

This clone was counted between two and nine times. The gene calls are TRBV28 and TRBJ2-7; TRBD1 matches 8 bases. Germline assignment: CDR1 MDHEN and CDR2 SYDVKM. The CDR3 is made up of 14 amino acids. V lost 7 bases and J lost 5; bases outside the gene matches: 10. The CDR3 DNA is TGTGCCAGCACCGAGGGACAGGCGAGGGACGAGCAGTACTTC. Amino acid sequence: CASTEGQARDEQYF.

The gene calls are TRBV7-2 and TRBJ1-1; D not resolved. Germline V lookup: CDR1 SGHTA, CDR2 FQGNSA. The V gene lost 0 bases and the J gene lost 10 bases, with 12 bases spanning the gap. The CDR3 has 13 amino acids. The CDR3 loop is CASSLADRLGAFF. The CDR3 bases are TGTGCCAGCAGCTTAGCAGACCGACTGGGAGCTTTCTTT.

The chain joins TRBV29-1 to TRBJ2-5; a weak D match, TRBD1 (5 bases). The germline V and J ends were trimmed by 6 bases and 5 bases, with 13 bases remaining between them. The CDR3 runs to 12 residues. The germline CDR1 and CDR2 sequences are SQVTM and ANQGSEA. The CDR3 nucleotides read TGCAGCGTCGGCCAGACAGAGGAGACCCAGTACTTC. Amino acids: CSVGQTEETQYF.

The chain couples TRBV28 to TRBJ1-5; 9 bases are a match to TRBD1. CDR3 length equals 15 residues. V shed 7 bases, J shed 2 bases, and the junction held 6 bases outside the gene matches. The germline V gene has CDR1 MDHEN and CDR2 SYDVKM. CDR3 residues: CASKPDRGGNQPQHF. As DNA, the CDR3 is TGTGCCAGCAAACCGGACAGGGGCGGCAATCAGCCCCAGCATTTT.

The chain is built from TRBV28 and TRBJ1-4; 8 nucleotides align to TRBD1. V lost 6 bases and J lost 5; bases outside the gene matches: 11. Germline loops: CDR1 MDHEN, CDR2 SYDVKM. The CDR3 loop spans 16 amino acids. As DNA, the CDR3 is TGTGCCAGCAGGCAATCACCGGGGACAGGAAATGAAAAACTGTTTTTT. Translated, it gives CASRQSPGTGNEKLFF. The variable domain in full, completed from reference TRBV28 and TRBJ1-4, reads DVKVTQSSRYLVKRTGEKVFLECVQDMDHENMFWYRQDPGLGLRLIYFSYDVKMKEKGDIPEGYSVSREKKERFSLILESASTNQTSMYLCASRQSPGTGNEKLFFGSGTQLSVL.

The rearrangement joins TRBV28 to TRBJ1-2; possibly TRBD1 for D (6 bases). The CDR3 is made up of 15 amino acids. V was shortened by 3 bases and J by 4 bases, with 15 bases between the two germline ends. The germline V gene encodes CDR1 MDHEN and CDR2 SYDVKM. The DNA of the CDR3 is TGTGCCAGCAGTTTTTTGGGGGGGCTAGTCTATGGCTACACCTTC. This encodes CASSFLGGLVYGYTF.

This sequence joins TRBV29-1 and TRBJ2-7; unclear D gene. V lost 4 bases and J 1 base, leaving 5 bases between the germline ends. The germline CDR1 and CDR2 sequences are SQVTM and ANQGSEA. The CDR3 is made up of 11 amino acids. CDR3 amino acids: CSVGASYEQYF. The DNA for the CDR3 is TGCAGCGTTGGGGCTTCCTACGAGCAGTACTTC.